These T cell receptor beta chains were read from a single sample in a study of shared clonotypes between healthy human individuals. The method was immunoSEQ multiplex PCR; TCRdb's version includes in-frame clones alone and lacks a portion of them. The sample includes some 1 million clones, roughly 75% seen only once; the top ten take approximately 1.5%. The sequencing sample was made of memory CD4+ T cells sorted from blood. These receptors came from a man younger than 30 in good health. The conserved cysteine and the conserved F or W are not part of the CDR3 here.

v_call: TRBV5-4; j_call: TRBJ2-7; cdr3_aa: ASSSQAPTYEQY
v_call: TRBV6-5; j_call: TRBJ1-2; cdr3_aa: ASSYGLGGIYGYT
v_call: TRBV6-1; j_call: TRBJ2-1; cdr3_aa: ATQLGQLYNEQF
v_call: TRBV6-4; j_call: TRBJ2-5; cdr3_aa: ASSDATTGKAKETQY
v_call: TRBV5-1; j_call: TRBJ2-7; cdr3_aa: ASSSPGLTYEQY
v_call: TRBV30; j_call: TRBJ2-4; cdr3_aa: AWSVLGLGAKNIQY
v_call: TRBV7-9; j_call: TRBJ1-1; cdr3_aa: ASSLGLMETEAF
v_call: TRBV6-6; j_call: TRBJ1-1; cdr3_aa: ASSYARNTEAF
v_call: TRBV7-9; j_call: TRBJ1-3; cdr3_aa: ASSNFRDLGGNTIY
v_call: TRBV6-1; j_call: TRBJ1-3; cdr3_aa: ASTGAGTGNTIY
v_call: TRBV2; j_call: TRBJ1-5; cdr3_aa: ASRGLLLGNQPQH
v_call: TRBV30; j_call: TRBJ2-7; cdr3_aa: ASGGGITYEQY
v_call: TRBV5-1; j_call: TRBJ2-5; cdr3_aa: ASNSASGETQY
v_call: TRBV18; j_call: TRBJ2-1; cdr3_aa: ASSSEGLAGNEQF
v_call: TRBV6-5; j_call: TRBJ1-4; cdr3_aa: ASRQGFTLNEKLF
v_call: TRBV19; j_call: TRBJ2-1; cdr3_aa: ASRTGTTTYNEQF
v_call: TRBV7-3; j_call: TRBJ2-3; cdr3_aa: ASRGGITDTQY
v_call: TRBV9; j_call: TRBJ1-4; cdr3_aa: ASSVGTVGTEKLF
v_call: TRBV18; j_call: TRBJ2-7; cdr3_aa: ASSGQGYEQY
v_call: TRBV5-1; j_call: TRBJ1-2; cdr3_aa: ASSLEPAGRGGYT
v_call: TRBV7-9; j_call: TRBJ2-1; cdr3_aa: ASSFGRDPGNEQF
v_call: TRBV5-6; j_call: TRBJ2-7; cdr3_aa: ASTLPGQSYEQY
v_call: TRBV28; j_call: TRBJ2-4; cdr3_aa: ASSSPGTSGGARNIQY
v_call: TRBV7-9; j_call: TRBJ2-3; cdr3_aa: ASSLAGGRGSSTDTQY
v_call: TRBV18; j_call: TRBJ2-7; cdr3_aa: ASSPWETGGLYEQY
v_call: TRBV19; j_call: TRBJ1-4; cdr3_aa: ASSGGGQTLF
v_call: TRBV4-3; j_call: TRBJ2-2; cdr3_aa: ASSQTAGHTGELF
v_call: TRBV2; j_call: TRBJ2-2; cdr3_aa: ASSERSQFTGELF
v_call: TRBV29-1; j_call: TRBJ2-5; cdr3_aa: SVERLKETQY
v_call: TRBV7-3; j_call: TRBJ1-1; cdr3_aa: ASSSGTGAEAF
v_call: TRBV7-9; j_call: TRBJ2-1; cdr3_aa: ASSLGEQF
v_call: TRBV6-5; j_call: TRBJ1-1; cdr3_aa: ASSWDGNTEAF
v_call: TRBV5-1; j_call: TRBJ2-5; cdr3_aa: ASSLVFRETQY
v_call: TRBV6-5; j_call: TRBJ2-4; cdr3_aa: ASSYSGQGGKNIQY
v_call: TRBV28; j_call: TRBJ2-7; cdr3_aa: ASSQRGGGSYEQY
v_call: TRBV7-9; j_call: TRBJ1-4; cdr3_aa: ASSSSGGYEKLF
v_call: TRBV6-1; j_call: TRBJ1-4; cdr3_aa: ASSEASEKLF
v_call: TRBV4-3; j_call: TRBJ1-5; cdr3_aa: ASSQDSAGVQPQH
v_call: TRBV7-7; j_call: TRBJ1-1; cdr3_aa: ASSLTENTEAF
v_call: TRBV5-1; j_call: TRBJ1-1; cdr3_aa: ASSFRGTEAF
v_call: TRBV14; j_call: TRBJ2-1; cdr3_aa: ASSQARLSGKQF